The clone carrying this T cell receptor beta chain was counted a single time. The sample contains more than one DNA sequence encoding this CDR3. Generated by immunoSEQ multiplex PCR, the TCRdb table keeps only in-frame clones and is missing some. The sample yields over 250,000 clones, approximately 80% seen once. The data stem from a study of blood T cell repertoires in COVID-19. The ends were cut back, 4 bases at V and 4 bases at J, with 5 bases in the middle. The CDR3 contains 11 residues. The sequence came from a man aged 35 to 55 who had been exposed to COVID-19. This chain connects TRBV12-3 or TRBV12-4 to TRBJ2-7; D unclear. Sequencing input: PBMCs or T cells enriched from blood (not recorded which). The CDR3 nucleotides are TGTGCCAGCAGTTCCTCGTACGAGCAGTACTTC. Translating gives CASSSSYEQYF.